This T cell receptor (beta chain) was sequenced for a study of OX40 agonist ivuxolimab in advanced cancers. Whole-study context: Antecedent anti-PD-1, anti-PD-L1 or anti-CTLA-4 therapy was permissible, with roughly 36% having received some. Partial responses, seen in three patients, involved one hepatocellular carcinoma and two cutaneous melanomas.

The CDR3 is 13 amino acids. After removal of 5 bases from V and 9 bases from J, the junction contained 5 bases not matched to a gene. CDR1 is LNHDA, CDR2 SQIVND, per germline (reference sequence). Generated by immunoSEQ multiplex PCR, the TCRdb table keeps only in-frame clones and is missing some. The sample has about 68,000 clones, approximately 91% seen once. This clonotype was obtained from an adult with an advanced solid tumor such as melanoma, head and neck, liver or kidney cancer. Specimen: CD4+ or CD8+ T cells sorted from blood, collected in a trial of the OX40 agonist ivuxolimab. The gene calls are TRBV19 and TRBJ2-4, with 9 positions matching TRBD1. The CDR3 protein is CASSSNRGLIQYF. DNA for the CDR3: TGTGCCAGTAGTTCGAACAGGGGGCTCATTCAGTACTTC. Variable domain in full (rest from reference TRBV19 and TRBJ2-4): DGGITQSPKYLFRKEGQNVTLSCEQNLNHDAMYWYRQDPGQGLRLIYYSQIVNDFQKGDIAEGYSVSREKKESFPLTVTSAQKNPTAFYLCASSSNRGLIQYFGAGTRLSVL.